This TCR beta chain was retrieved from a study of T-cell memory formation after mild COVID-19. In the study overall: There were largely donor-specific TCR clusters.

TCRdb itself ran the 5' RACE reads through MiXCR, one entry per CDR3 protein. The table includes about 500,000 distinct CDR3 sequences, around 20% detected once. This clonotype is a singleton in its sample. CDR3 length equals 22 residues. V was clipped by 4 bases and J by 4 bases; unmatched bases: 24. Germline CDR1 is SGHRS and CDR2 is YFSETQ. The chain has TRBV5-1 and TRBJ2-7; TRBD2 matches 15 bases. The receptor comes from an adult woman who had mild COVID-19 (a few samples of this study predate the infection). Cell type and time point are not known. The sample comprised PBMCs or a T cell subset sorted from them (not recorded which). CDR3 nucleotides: TGCGCCAGCAGCCCCCGATTTTTTTCGATGTTGGGACTAGCGGGAGGACCGTACGAGCAGTACTTC. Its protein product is CASSPRFFSMLGLAGGPYEQYF.